These 17 T cell receptor beta chains were sequenced from one sample in a study of blood T cell repertoires in COVID-19. Profiling relied on immunoSEQ multiplex PCR, and the TCRdb table lists in-frame clones only, not all of them. Among approximately 98,000 clones listed, approximately 85% were seen once. Input material: peripheral blood. The receptors originated from a human donor in a cohort sampled during active COVID-19.

The chain is built from TRBV28 and TRBJ2-3; the match to TRBD1 covers 7 bases. CDR1 and CDR2 (germline): MDHEN, SYDVKM. The CDR3 length is 15 residues. J gave up 3 bases and V 3 bases, and 6 bases lay outside the gene matches. The CDR3 region is CASSLQGVGTDTQYF. The CDR3 coding sequence is TGTGCCAGCAGTTTGCAGGGGGTAGGAACAGATACGCAGTATTTT.

This chain's CDR3 is CASSLLGQGTYEQYF. As DNA, the CDR3 is TGCGCCAGCAGCCTCCTGGGCCAGGGGACCTACGAGCAGTACTTC. The chain employs TRBV4-1 and TRBJ2-7, with a tentative D call TRBD1 (6 bases). V was shortened by 4 bases and J by 2 bases, with 15 bases between the two germline ends. Germline V CDR1 and CDR2: MGHRA, YSYEKL. This CDR3 spans 15 amino acids.

This chain connects TRBV12-3 or TRBV12-4 to TRBJ2-2; weak D call: TRBD2 (6 bases). CDR3 length equals 13 residues. V lost 6 bases, J lost 5 bases, and 10 bases lay in between. The CDR3 DNA reads TGTGCCAGCAGCGCGGGACTGACCGGGGAGCTGTTTTTT. It is translated as CASSAGLTGELFF.

The chain combines TRBV19 with TRBJ2-1; D remains ambiguous. Germline CDR1 reads LNHDA; CDR2 reads SQIVND (reference sequence). This CDR3 region has 16 residues. V lost 3 bases and J 0 bases, leaving 12 bases between the germline ends. The CDR3, as DNA: TGTGCCAGTAGTATCTGGTCCTTCAGCTCCTACAATGAGCAGTTCTTC. Translated: CASSIWSFSSYNEQFF.

The V call is TRBV5-1, the J call TRBJ2-1, with 9 positions matching TRBD2. Germline trimming cut 6 bases from V and 7 bases from J; bases unmatched to any gene: 11. This CDR3 has 15 amino acids. CDR1 is SGHRS, CDR2 YFSETQ, per germline. This CDR3 is CASTLRAGGQNEQFF. Here the CDR3 DNA reads TGCGCCAGCACCCTCAGGGCGGGGGGGCAAAATGAGCAGTTCTTC.

V and J are TRBV6-5 and TRBJ2-1, with 8 bases that match TRBD2. Looked up from germline, CDR1 is MNHEY and CDR2 is SVGAGI. With 7 bases clipped from V and 12 bases from J, the junction kept 11 bases outside the gene matches. The CDR3 consists of 13 residues. CDR3 sequence reads: CASTPGGSSGQFF. The CDR3 DNA is TGTGCCAGCACCCCGGGGGGGTCCTCGGGGCAGTTCTTC.

This chain joins TRBV6-2 or TRBV6-3 and TRBJ2-2; perhaps TRBD1 as D (6 bases). The CDR3 is 12 residues long. The ends were cut back, 2 bases at V and 9 bases at J, with 7 bases in the middle. CDR1 and CDR2 from the germline V gene are MNHEY and SVGEGT. The CDR3 loop is CASSYGGRELFF. The CDR3 DNA follows: TGTGCCAGCAGTTACGGGGGCCGGGAGCTGTTTTTT.

J is TRBJ2-7 and V is TRBV18; 8 bases fit TRBD1. The CDR3 totals 15 residues. After removal of 3 bases from V and 0 bases from J, the junction contained 4 bases not matched to a gene. CDR1 and CDR2 from the germline V gene are KGHSH and LQKENI. As DNA, the CDR3 is TGTGCCAGCTCACCCCGGACAGGGAGCTCCTACGAGCAGTACTTC. This gives the protein CASSPRTGSSYEQYF. Combining the CDR3 with reference TRBV18 and TRBJ2-7 gives the whole variable domain NAGVMQNPRHLVRRRGQEARLRCSPMKGHSHVYWYRQLPEEGLKFMVYLQKENIIDESGMPKERFSAEFPKEGPSILRIQQVVRGDSAAYFCASSPRTGSSYEQYFGPGTRLTVT.

The chain joins TRBV18 to TRBJ2-4; 12 bases are shared with TRBD1. The CDR3 is 17 residues long. Trimming took 1 base from V and 2 from J; bases not matched to a gene: 3. Germline CDR1 KGHSH, CDR2 LQKENI. The CDR3 loop reads CASSPLGQGASKNIQYF. In DNA form, the CDR3 reads TGTGCCAGCTCACCACTGGGACAGGGGGCTTCCAAAAACATTCAGTACTTC.

The sample holds one count of this clone. The V and J genes are TRBV9 and TRBJ2-3, with 11 bases lining up with TRBD2. The V gene's germline CDR1 is SGDLS and CDR2 YYNGEE. The J segment lost 1 base and the V segment lost 4 bases, leaving 8 bases of the junction unmatched. The CDR3 extends over 17 amino acids. The DNA of the CDR3 is TGTGCCAGCAGCCCTAATCTAGCGGGGGGACGCACAGATACGCAGTATTTT. Protein product: CASSPNLAGGRTDTQYF.

J is TRBJ1-2 and V is TRBV6-5; 7 nucleotides align to TRBD1. Germline V lookup: CDR1 MNHEY, CDR2 SVGAGI. V lost 6 bases, J lost 4 bases, and 5 bases stayed unmatched. CDR3 length: 13 residues. CDR3 DNA: TGTGCCAGCAGACCCGGACAGGTCTATGGCTACACCTTC. Translation: CASRPGQVYGYTF.

This chain's CDR3 is CASSRTGTDGYTF. The CDR3 nucleotides are TGTGCCAGCAGCAGGACAGGGACGGATGGCTACACCTTC. The V gene is TRBV9, the J gene TRBJ1-2; 8 nucleotides match TRBD1. The CDR3 has 13 residues. V shed 4 bases, J shed 6 bases, and the junction held 5 bases outside the gene matches. The germline V gene has CDR1 SGDLS and CDR2 YYNGEE.

The chain employs TRBV12-3 or TRBV12-4 and TRBJ2-7; D possibly corresponds to TRBD2 (5 bases). The CDR3 is made up of 13 amino acids. V was clipped by 1 base and J by 3 bases, with 7 bases between them. In nucleotides, the CDR3 is TGTGCCAGCAGTTTAGGGGGAGACTACGAGCAGTACTTC. It codes for CASSLGGDYEQYF.

J is TRBJ2-7 and V is TRBV19; a weak D match, TRBD2 (6 bases). The ends were cut back, 4 bases at V and 2 bases at J, with 12 bases in the middle. CDR1 LNHDA and CDR2 SQIVND come from the germline V gene (reference sequence). The CDR3 has 14 amino acids. Here the CDR3 reads CASSTRTKAYEQYF. For the CDR3, the DNA is TGTGCCAGTAGTACCCGGACTAAGGCCTACGAGCAGTACTTC. The complete variable domain, with remaining parts taken from reference TRBV19 and TRBJ2-7, reads DGGITQSPKYLFRKEGQNVTLSCEQNLNHDAMYWYRQDPGQGLRLIYYSQIVNDFQKGDIAEGYSVSREKKESFPLTVTSAQKNPTAFYLCASSTRTKAYEQYFGPGTRLTVT.

The chain is built from TRBV3-1 (or the pseudogene TRBV3-2) and TRBJ2-3, with D tentatively TRBD2 (5 bases). Germline-derived CDR1 and CDR2 are LGHDT and YNNKEL (reference sequence). V shed 4 bases and J shed 0 bases, with 17 bases lying between them. CDR3 length: 17 residues. CDR3 nucleotide sequence: TGTGCCAGCAGCCCCCCGGGGTACTCCTCTAGCACAGATACGCAGTATTTT. Translation: CASSPPGYSSSTDTQYF.

The rearrangement links TRBV7-2 to TRBJ1-5; D possibly corresponds to TRBD1 (5 bases). This CDR3 spans 14 amino acids. V lost 3 bases, J lost 8 bases, and 14 bases lay in between. Germline values: CDR1 SGHTA, CDR2 FQGNSA. For the CDR3, the DNA is TGTGCCAGCAGCTTGAGGAGGGGATGGGAGCCCCAGCATTTT. It translates to CASSLRRGWEPQHF. Drawing the rest from reference TRBV7-2 and TRBJ1-5, the complete variable domain is GAGVSQSPSNKVTEKGKDVELRCDPISGHTALYWYRQSLGQGLEFLIYFQGNSAPDKSGLPSDRFSAERTGGSVSTLTIQRTQQEDSAVYLCASSLRRGWEPQHFGDGTRLSIL.

This chain joins TRBV7-3 and TRBJ2-3, with D perhaps TRBD2 (5 bases). CDR1 and CDR2 (germline): SGHTA, FQGTGA. Trimming shortened V by 3 bases and J by 6 bases, and 16 bases separated the two germline ends. The CDR3 runs 15 residues. Here the CDR3 reads CASSFSGGPGDTQYF. The CDR3 coding sequence is TGTGCCAGCAGCTTTTCCGGTGGTCCGGGGGATACGCAGTATTTT.